The present T cell receptor beta chain was sequenced within a study of blood T cells in healthy people across ages. About this clonotype: Its target is not known.

The authors ran a second PCR of about 6 to 11 cycles using a sample-barcoded 5' primer and a J-beta primer mix. TCRdb processed the 5' RACE reads anew with MiXCR; each CDR3 protein has one entry. The sample records fewer than 2,000,000 distinct CDR3 sequences, about 39% being singletons. Regarding the study as a whole: The study found more naive CD4+ cells and higher diversity in long-lived than aged donors.

CDR1 SNHLY and CDR2 FYNNEI come from the germline V gene. Between the trimmed V and J ends, which lost 7 bases and 4 bases, there was a span of 17 bases. This CDR3 region has 15 residues. This sequence originates from a human donor in good health. V gene TRBV2 combines with J gene TRBJ2-1, with D perhaps given as TRBD1 or TRBD2 (6 bases each). Specimen: blood. Here the CDR3 DNA reads TGTGCCAGCACGGTCGCGCCGGGGGCATACAATGAGCAGTTCTTC. This encodes CASTVAPGAYNEQFF.